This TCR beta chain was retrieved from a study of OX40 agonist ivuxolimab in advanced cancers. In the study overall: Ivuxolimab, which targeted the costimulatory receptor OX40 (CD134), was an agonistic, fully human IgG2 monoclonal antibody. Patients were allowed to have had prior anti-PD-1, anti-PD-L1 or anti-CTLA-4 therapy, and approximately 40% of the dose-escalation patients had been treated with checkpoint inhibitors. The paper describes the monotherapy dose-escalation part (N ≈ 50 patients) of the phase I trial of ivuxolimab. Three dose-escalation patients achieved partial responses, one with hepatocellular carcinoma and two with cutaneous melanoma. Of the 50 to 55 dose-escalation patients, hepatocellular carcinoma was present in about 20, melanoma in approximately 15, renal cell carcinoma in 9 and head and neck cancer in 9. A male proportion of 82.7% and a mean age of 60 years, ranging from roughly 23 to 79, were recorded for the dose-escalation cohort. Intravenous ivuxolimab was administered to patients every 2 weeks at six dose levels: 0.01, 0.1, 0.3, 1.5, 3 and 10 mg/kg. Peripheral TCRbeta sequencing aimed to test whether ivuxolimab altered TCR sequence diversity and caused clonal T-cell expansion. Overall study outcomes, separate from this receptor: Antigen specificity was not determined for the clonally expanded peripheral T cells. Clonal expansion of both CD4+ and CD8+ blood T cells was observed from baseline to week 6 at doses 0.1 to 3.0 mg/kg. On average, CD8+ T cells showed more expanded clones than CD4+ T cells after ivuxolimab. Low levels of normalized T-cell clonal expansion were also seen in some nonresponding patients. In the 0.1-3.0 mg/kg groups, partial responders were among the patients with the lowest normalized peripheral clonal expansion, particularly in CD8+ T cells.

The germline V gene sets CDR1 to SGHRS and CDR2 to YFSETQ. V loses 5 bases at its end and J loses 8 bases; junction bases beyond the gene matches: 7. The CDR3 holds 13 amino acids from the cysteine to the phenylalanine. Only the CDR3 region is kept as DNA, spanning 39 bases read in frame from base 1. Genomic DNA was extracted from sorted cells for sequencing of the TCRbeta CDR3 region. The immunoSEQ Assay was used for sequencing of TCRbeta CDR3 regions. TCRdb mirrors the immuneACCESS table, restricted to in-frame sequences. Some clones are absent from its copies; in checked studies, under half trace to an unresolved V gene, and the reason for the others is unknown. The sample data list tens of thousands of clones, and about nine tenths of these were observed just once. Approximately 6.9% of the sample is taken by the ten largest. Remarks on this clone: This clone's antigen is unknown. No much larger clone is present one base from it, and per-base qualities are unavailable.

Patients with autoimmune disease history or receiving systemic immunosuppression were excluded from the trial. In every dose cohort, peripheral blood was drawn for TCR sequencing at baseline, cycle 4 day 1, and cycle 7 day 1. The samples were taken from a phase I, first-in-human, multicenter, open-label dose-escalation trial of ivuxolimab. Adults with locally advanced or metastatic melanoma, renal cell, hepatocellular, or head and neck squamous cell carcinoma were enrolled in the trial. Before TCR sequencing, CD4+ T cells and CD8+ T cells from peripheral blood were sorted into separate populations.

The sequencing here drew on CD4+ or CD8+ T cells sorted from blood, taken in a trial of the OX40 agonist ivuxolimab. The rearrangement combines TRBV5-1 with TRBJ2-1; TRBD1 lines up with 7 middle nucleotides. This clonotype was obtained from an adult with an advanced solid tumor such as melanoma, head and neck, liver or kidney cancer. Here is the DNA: TGCGCCAGCAGACCGACAGGGTCCCATGAGCAGTTCTTC. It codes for CASRPTGSHEQFF.